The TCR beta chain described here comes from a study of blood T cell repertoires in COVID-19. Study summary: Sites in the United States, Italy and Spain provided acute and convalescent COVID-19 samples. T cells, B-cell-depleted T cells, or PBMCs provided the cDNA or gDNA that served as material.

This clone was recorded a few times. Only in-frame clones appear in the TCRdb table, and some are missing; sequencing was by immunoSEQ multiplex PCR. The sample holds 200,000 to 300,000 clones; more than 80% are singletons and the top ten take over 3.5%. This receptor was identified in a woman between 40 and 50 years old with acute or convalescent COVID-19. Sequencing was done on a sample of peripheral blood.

The CDR3 here is CASSLRLEGRGYTF. In nucleotides, the CDR3 is TGTGCCAGCAGCTTAAGGTTGGAGGGAAGGGGCTACACCTTC. This rearrangement joins TRBV11-2 to TRBJ1-2; D is unresolved. The V end was cut by 2 bases, the J end by 8 bases, with 15 bases between. This CDR3 has 14 amino acids. CDR1 and CDR2 from the germline V gene are SGHAT and FQNNGV.